This T cell receptor beta chain was obtained from a study of CD8 T cells in Susac syndrome. About the study: Each patient with Susac syndrome, at the time of blood draw, was therapy-naive, on corticosteroids, or on intravenous immunoglobulin alone.

This clonotype is a singleton in its sample. Trimming cost V 3 bases and J 5 bases, with 5 bases left between them. The CDR3 is 11 amino acids. Germline V CDR1 and CDR2: SGHDN, FVKESK. The authors reverse transcribed roughly 0.45 to 1 ug RNA with random hexamers. Multiplex PCR with immunoSEQ amplified the TCR beta CDR3 across 54 Vbeta and 13 Jbeta. TCRdb recomputed calls from the immunoSEQ multiplex PCR reads with MiXCR, one row per CDR3 protein. The table has about 240,000 distinct CDR3 sequences, 90% to 97% seen once. The chain joins TRBV14 to TRBJ2-7; possibly TRBD2 for D (5 bases). This clonotype was obtained from a human donor with Susac syndrome. Sequencing was done on a sample of CD4+ T cells from PBMCs. CDR3 DNA: TGTGCCAGCAGCCAGGGAGACGAGCAGTACTTC. Translation: CASSQGDEQYF.